Listed below are T cell receptor beta chains from one sample, sequenced in a study of cytomegalovirus exposure and HLA in healthy donors. The data were produced by immunoSEQ multiplex PCR, yet TCRdb's version contains in-frame clones alone and is incomplete. The sample lists about 110,000 clones; approximately 80% were seen once. Sequenced sample: PBMCs. Receptors originate from a woman between 18 and 30 years old in good health and CMV-seropositive. The conserved cysteine and the conserved F or W are not part of the CDR3 here.

V gene,J gene,CDR3 protein
TRBV28,TRBJ1-1,ASSSGTGKEAF
TRBV7-6,TRBJ2-7,ASSLRLAFSYEQY
TRBV19,TRBJ1-2,ASSFRVIYGYT
TRBV30,TRBJ2-1,AWGTGGGYNEQF
TRBV30,TRBJ2-7,AWSVLAGEAEQY
TRBV7-2,TRBJ1-3,ASSSNGAISGNTIY
TRBV10-3,TRBJ2-1,AINWAAGNEQF
TRBV7-9,TRBJ1-4,AGQAWGHEKLF
TRBV30,TRBJ2-5,AWSGLAGETQY
TRBV5-1,TRBJ2-1,ASSLGLAGGIYNEQF
TRBV27,TRBJ2-1,ASTPTSGMNEQF
TRBV5-8,TRBJ2-5,ASSLFPPRQGNRETQY
TRBV19,TRBJ1-1,ASSTLGGGNTEAF
TRBV4-2,TRBJ2-1,ASSGRGAGVSRGNEQF
TRBV5-1,TRBJ1-4,ASSLGQGGEKLF
TRBV6-6,TRBJ1-1,ASSYPRQAGRAF
TRBV6-6,TRBJ2-7,ASSYAQGDEQY
TRBV4-2,TRBJ2-7,ASSHESEYEQY
TRBV5-4,TRBJ1-1,ASSRTTNTEAF
TRBV11-2,TRBJ2-5,ASSVISGQRDHWTQY
TRBV13,TRBJ1-2,ASRLYYYGYT
TRBV25-1,TRBJ2-1,ASSERQASGRRNEQF
TRBV18,TRBJ1-5,ASSPQSGASSNQPQH
TRBV28,TRBJ1-5,ASRIASYRGGQPQH
TRBV2,TRBJ2-7,ASSEQGRDYEQY
TRBV5-1,TRBJ2-5,ASSWPKQNPGETQY
TRBV7-7,TRBJ2-2,ASSAGQVTGELF
TRBV30,TRBJ1-2,ALGHCGKANYGYT
TRBV5-1,TRBJ2-5,ASSSPGLAGEETQY